One T cell receptor (beta chain) is described in this entry. Its specific antigen is unknown. No base quality values were provided; no much bigger clone lies one nucleotide off. The source of the sample is a study of blood T cells in healthy people across ages (dated by TCRdb to between 2014 and 2017). Study-wide context: In model experiments, template switching captured about one uniquely barcoded TCR beta cDNA molecule for every two T cells. Using deep sequencing normalized with unique cDNA molecular identifiers, the study measured how TCR beta repertoire diversity changes with age. Four age groups were formed from the donors: young (average roughly 15 years), middle-aged (approximately 42), aged (about 62) and long-lived (82). Donors of different ages were randomly distributed across sequencing lanes to avoid experimental bias. The study analyzed two additional independent replicas of 1 million unique cDNA reads from the same blood draw for two donors, one aged 18 to 29 and one aged 80 or older.

To prepare the library, 5' RACE was applied. TCRdb shows the sequencer as Illumina HiSeq 2500. A second PCR of roughly 7 to 12 cycles was run with a J-beta primer mix and a sample-barcoded 5' primer. Each TCR beta cDNA molecule received a unique molecular identifier from a template-switch 5' adaptor carrying 12 random nucleotides. Each sample yielded at least 3 million CDR3-containing paired-end reads. First-strand cDNA synthesis was performed from all RNA using the Mint cDNA synthesis kit, with priming by a TRBC-specific oligonucleotide. Following uracil-DNA glycosylase treatment, all cDNA underwent a first 18-cycle PCR with the universal primers M1SS and BC2_uni_R. Per the source publication's procedure: For normalization, 1 million high-quality reads, each with a distinct molecular identifier, were randomly selected from each sample. Reads with shared molecular identifiers were discarded instead of being binned into consensus sequences. MiTCR, run with a Q25 quality threshold and the strictest error-elimination algorithm, handled CDR3 identification, clonotype clustering and error correction. A nonparametric unseen species model using Euler transformation provided a lower-bound estimate of total TCR beta diversity. In-frame beta chains were kept once TCRdb had trimmed the public reads at Q25 with fastp and called clones with MiXCR. Every CDR3 protein is listed once, alongside the most common genes and DNA of its rows. In this record, the V and J calls reflect TCRdb's handling and not the investigators' own analysis. In all, the sample holds 850,000 to 1,000,000 distinct CDR3 sequences, and roughly half of those were seen once. The ten most abundant clones make up about a fifth of the sample.

Broad study findings and their caveats: Because donor CMV infection status was unknown, age-related changes in expanded clonotypes were potentially confounded. The long-lived group showed more naive CD4+ T cells, fewer expanded clones and increased TCR diversity than the aged group, suggesting age selection. A strong correlation was found between observed TCR beta diversity and the percentage of naive T cells measured by flow cytometry. Conclusive comparison of naive and antigen-experienced compartments was prevented by the profiling of bulk unsorted PBMCs. Estimates of total diversity based on one million sequenced T cells were considered lower bounds and underestimates. As age increased, observed TCR beta diversity per million T cells dropped in a roughly linear way, and a significant reduction was already evident by age 40.

CDR1 and CDR2, per the germline V gene (reference sequence), are MNHEY and SMNVEV. After removal of 5 bases from V and 2 bases from J, the junction retains 7 bases not matched to a gene. Counted from cysteine to phenylalanine, this CDR3 has 15 amino acids. Left in the record is the CDR3 DNA by itself, 45 bases read in frame from the first base. Donors were around 37 systemically healthy Caucasian individuals from Russia aged 6 to 90 years. Roughly 9.5 milliliters of peripheral blood were drawn from each donor into EDTA-treated Vacutainer tubes. Ficoll-Paque density-gradient centrifugation was used to isolate PBMCs, with at least 6.5 million per sample. Total RNA was extracted from PBMCs with Trizol reagent, with at least 6 micrograms obtained per sample. The percentages of naive CD45RAhigh/CD27high T cells were determined by flow cytometry on a PBMC aliquot from every donor.

The specimen sequenced was blood. The clonotype was recovered from an older woman in good health. The chain employs TRBV27 and TRBJ2-7; 9 bases in the middle match TRBD1. At the DNA level, the sequence is TGTGCCAGCAGTCCGGGACAGGGATATACCTACGAGCAGTACTTC. Translation gives CASSPGQGYTYEQYF.